One sample yielded the 3 T cell receptor beta chains listed below, sequenced in a study of T cell responses to AZD1222 COVID-19 vaccine. Only in-frame clones appear in the TCRdb table, and some are missing; sequencing was by immunoSEQ multiplex PCR. Counted here are some 130,000 clones, 90% to 95% occurring once; the ten biggest clones make up around 2.8%. This sample comprised peripheral blood, obtained on day 0 of AZD1222 vaccination. The receptors stem from an adult in good health.

This rearrangement joins TRBV7-9 to TRBJ1-2, with no clear D. The V gene's germline CDR1 is SEHNR and CDR2 FQNEAQ (reference sequence). The CDR3 is 14 residues long. V lost 0 bases to trimming and J lost 9 bases, with 14 bases between them. CDR3 sequence reads: CASSLAATESSYTF. The CDR3 DNA reads as TGTGCCAGCAGCTTAGCAGCCACAGAGAGTAGCTACACCTTC.

The chain carries TRBV5-1 and TRBJ2-4; no firm D call. V lost 0 bases and J lost 0, with 10 bases in between. This CDR3 is built from 16 residues. The V gene's germline CDR1 is SGHRS and CDR2 YFSETQ. The CDR3 nucleotides are TGCGCCAGCAGCTTGGGGGCAGGTTTAGCCAAAAACATTCAGTACTTC. Translated, it gives CASSLGAGLAKNIQYF.

The V call is TRBV7-2, the J call TRBJ1-3, with unresolved D. This CDR3 has 16 residues. CDR1 and CDR2 (germline): SGHTA, FQGNSA. V was shortened by 4 bases and J by 0 bases, with 13 bases between the two germline ends. This CDR3 is CASSSIATASGNTIYF. In DNA, the CDR3 is TGTGCCAGCAGCTCAATCGCGACGGCCTCTGGAAACACCATATATTTT.